This T cell receptor (beta chain) was identified during a study of T cells after yellow fever vaccination. About the study: The fractions with low cell numbers were processed using SMART-Seq v4 Ultra Low Input.

A 5'RACE template-switching step, the method used to make TCR cDNA, added a universal primer site and UMIs. Via MiXCR, TCRdb re-called the 5' RACE reads, giving one row per CDR3 protein. This sample has about 120,000 distinct CDR3 sequences, with around 8.6% found just once. With 0 bases removed from V and 1 base from J, the gap between germline ends came to 8 bases. The CDR3 spans 14 residues. Germline CDR1 and CDR2: SGHRS and YFSETQ. Findings of the study overall: Reappearance after the booster was observed for most primary-vaccination clones (about 95% CD4, over 70% CD8). Weaker in magnitude, the secondary response showed a faster peak on day 5 versus 15.

In its sample, this clonotype was seen many times. The antigen remains unidentified. The clonotype originates from a man younger than 40 who received the YFV17D yellow fever vaccine. The specimen comprised CD8+ T cells sorted from PBMCs, sampled 45 days after the yellow fever booster vaccination. The V call is TRBV5-1, the J call TRBJ2-7; tentative D call: TRBD1 (6 bases). In DNA, the CDR3 is TGCGCCAGCAGCTTGGGGACAGCATCCTACGAGCAGTACTTC. Protein product: CASSLGTASYEQYF.